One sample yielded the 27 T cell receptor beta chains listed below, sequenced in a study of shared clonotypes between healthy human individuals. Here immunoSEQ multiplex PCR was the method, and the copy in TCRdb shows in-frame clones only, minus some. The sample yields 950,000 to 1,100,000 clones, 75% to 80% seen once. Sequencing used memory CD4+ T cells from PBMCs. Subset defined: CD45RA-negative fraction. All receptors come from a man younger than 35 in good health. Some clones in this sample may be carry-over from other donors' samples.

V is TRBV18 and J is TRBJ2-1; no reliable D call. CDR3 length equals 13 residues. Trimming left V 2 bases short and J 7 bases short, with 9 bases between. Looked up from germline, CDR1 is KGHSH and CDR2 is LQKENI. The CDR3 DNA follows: TGTGCCAGCTCACCAAGGCAGATAAATGAGCAGTTCTTC. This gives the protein CASSPRQINEQFF. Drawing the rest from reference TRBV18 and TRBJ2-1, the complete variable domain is NAGVMQNPRHLVRRRGQEARLRCSPMKGHSHVYWYRQLPEEGLKFMVYLQKENIIDESGMPKERFSAEFPKEGPSILRIQQVVRGDSAAYFCASSPRQINEQFFGPGTRLTVL.

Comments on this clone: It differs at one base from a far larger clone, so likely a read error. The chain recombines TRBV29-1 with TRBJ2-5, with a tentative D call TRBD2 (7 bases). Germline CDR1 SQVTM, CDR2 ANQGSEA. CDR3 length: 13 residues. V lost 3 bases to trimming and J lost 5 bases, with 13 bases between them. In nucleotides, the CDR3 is TGCAGCGTTGATTTCCGGGGGGCTGAGACCCAGTACTTC. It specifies CSVDFRGAETQYF.

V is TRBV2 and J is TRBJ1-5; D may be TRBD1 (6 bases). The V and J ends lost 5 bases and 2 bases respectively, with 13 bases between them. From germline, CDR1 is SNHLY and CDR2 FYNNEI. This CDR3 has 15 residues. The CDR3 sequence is CASSTDSRGNQPQHF. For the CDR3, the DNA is TGTGCCAGCAGTACGGACAGTCGCGGCAATCAGCCCCAGCATTTT. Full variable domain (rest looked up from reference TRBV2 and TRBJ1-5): EPEVTQTPSHQVTQMGQEVILRCVPISNHLYFYWYRQILGQKVEFLVSFYNNEISEKSEIFDDQFSVERPDGSNFTLKIRSTKLEDSAMYFCASSTDSRGNQPQHFGDGTRLSIL.

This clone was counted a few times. The CDR3: CSARDSGTAFF. The CDR3 DNA follows: TGCAGTGCCCGCGACAGTGGAACAGCTTTCTTT. J is TRBJ1-1 and V is TRBV20-1; D possibly corresponds to TRBD1 (5 bases). Germline CDR1 is DFQATT and CDR2 is SNEGSKA (reference sequence). The V gene lost 6 bases and the J gene lost 10 bases, with 15 bases spanning the gap. The CDR3 runs to 11 residues.

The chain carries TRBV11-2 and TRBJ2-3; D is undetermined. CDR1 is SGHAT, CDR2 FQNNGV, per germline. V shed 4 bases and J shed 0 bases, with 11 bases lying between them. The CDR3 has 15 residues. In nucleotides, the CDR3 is TGTGCCAGCAGCTCCGGACGGCCTAGCACAGATACGCAGTATTTT. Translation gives CASSSGRPSTDTQYF.

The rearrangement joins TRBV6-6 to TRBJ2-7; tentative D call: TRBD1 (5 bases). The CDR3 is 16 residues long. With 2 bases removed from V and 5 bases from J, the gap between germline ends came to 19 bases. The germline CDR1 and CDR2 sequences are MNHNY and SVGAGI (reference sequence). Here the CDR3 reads CASSYGSRKEGDEQYF. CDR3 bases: TGTGCCAGCAGTTACGGTTCGAGAAAGGAAGGGGACGAGCAGTACTTC.

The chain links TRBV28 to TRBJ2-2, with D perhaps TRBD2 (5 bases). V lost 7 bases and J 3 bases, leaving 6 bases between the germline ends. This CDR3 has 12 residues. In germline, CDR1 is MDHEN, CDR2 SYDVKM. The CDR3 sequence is CASTGDTGELFF. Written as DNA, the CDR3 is TGTGCCAGCACCGGGGACACCGGGGAGCTGTTTTTT. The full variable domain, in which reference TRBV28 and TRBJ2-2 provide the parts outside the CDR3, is DVKVTQSSRYLVKRTGEKVFLECVQDMDHENMFWYRQDPGLGLRLIYFSYDVKMKEKGDIPEGYSVSREKKERFSLILESASTNQTSMYLCASTGDTGELFFGEGSRLTVL.

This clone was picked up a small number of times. CDR3 bases: TGCGCCAGCAGCTTGCGGGTGGGCACTGAAGCTTTCTTT. It translates to CASSLRVGTEAFF. The chain joins TRBV5-1 to TRBJ1-1; no firm D call. Germline loops: CDR1 SGHRS, CDR2 YFSETQ. Trimming took 1 base from V and 4 from J, leaving 8 bases between them. The CDR3 spans 13 residues. The variable domain in full, with the rest retrieved from reference TRBV5-1 and TRBJ1-1, is KAGVTQTPRYLIKTRGQQVTLSCSPISGHRSVSWYQQTPGQGLQFLFEYFSETQRNKGNFPGRFSGRQFSNSRSEMNVSTLELGDSALYLCASSLRVGTEAFFGQGTRLTVV.

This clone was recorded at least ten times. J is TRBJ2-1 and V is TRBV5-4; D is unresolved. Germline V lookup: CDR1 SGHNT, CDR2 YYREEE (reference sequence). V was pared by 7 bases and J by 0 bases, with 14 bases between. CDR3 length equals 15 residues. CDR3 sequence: CASGHEMGSYNEQFF. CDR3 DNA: TGTGCCAGCGGCCACGAGATGGGCTCCTACAATGAGCAGTTCTTC. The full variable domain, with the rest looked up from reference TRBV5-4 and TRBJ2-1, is ETGVTQSPTHLIKTRGQQVTLRCSSQSGHNTVSWYQQALGQGPQFIFQYYREEENGRGNFPPRFSGLQFPNYSSELNVNALELDDSALYLCASGHEMGSYNEQFFGPGTRLTVL.

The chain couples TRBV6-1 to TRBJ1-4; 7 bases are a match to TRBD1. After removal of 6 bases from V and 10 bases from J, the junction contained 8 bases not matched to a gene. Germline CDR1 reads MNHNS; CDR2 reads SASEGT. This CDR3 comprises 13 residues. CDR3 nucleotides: TGTGCCAGCAGCAAGGGGGCTGACCGAAAACTGTTTTTT. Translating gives CASSKGADRKLFF.

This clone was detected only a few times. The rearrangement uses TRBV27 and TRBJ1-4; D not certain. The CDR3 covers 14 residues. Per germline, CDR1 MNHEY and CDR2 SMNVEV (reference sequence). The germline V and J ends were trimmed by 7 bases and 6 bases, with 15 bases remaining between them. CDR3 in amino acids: CASTKTWTDEKLFF. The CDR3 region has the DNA TGTGCCAGCACCAAGACCTGGACCGATGAAAAACTGTTTTTT.

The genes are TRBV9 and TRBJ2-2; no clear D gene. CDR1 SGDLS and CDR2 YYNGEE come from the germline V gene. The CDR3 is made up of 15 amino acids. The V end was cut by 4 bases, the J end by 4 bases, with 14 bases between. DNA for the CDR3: TGTGCCAGCAGCCCCCGGACCGCTAGCACCGGGGAGCTGTTTTTT. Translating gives CASSPRTASTGELFF.

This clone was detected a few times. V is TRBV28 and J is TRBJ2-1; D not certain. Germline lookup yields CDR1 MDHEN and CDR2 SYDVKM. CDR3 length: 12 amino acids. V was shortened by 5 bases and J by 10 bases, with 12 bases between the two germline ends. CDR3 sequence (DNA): TGTGCCAGCAGTCCCCTCTCTAGAGAGCAGTTCTTC. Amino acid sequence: CASSPLSREQFF.

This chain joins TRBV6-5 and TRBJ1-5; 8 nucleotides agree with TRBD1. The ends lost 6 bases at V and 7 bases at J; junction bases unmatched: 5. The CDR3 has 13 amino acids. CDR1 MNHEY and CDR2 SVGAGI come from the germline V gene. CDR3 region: CASSKQGVQPQHF. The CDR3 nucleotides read TGTGCCAGCAGCAAACAGGGGGTCCAGCCCCAGCATTTT.

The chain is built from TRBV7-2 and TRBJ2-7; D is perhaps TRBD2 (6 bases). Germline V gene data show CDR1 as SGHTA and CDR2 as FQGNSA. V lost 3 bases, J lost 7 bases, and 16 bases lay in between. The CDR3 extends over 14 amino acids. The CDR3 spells CASSLGGVPWEQYF. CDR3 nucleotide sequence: TGTGCCAGCAGCTTGGGGGGAGTGCCGTGGGAGCAGTACTTC.

Here the CDR3 reads CASRSGDNEQFF. The CDR3 DNA reads as TGTGCCAGCCGGTCGGGGGACAATGAGCAGTTCTTC. This rearrangement joins TRBV18 to TRBJ2-1, with D possibly matching TRBD2 (6 bases). Trimming left V 8 bases short and J 5 bases short, with 10 bases between. From germline, CDR1 is KGHSH and CDR2 LQKENI. The CDR3 totals 12 residues.

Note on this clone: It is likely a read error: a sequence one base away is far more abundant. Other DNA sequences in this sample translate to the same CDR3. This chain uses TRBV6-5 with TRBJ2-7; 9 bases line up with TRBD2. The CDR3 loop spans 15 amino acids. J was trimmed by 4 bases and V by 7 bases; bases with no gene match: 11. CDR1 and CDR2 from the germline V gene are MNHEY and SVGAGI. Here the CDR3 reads CASNPAGGLTYEQYF. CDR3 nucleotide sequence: TGTGCCAGCAACCCAGCGGGAGGACTGACATACGAGCAGTACTTC.

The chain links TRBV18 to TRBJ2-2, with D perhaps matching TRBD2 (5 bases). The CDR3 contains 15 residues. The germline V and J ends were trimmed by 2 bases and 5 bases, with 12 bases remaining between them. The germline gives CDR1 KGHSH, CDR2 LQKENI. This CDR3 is CASSPTAGGTGELFF. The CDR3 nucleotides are TGTGCCAGCTCACCAACAGCAGGAGGTACCGGGGAGCTGTTTTTT.

CDR3 DNA sequence: TGTGCCAGCAGCAGGGAACAGGGGGCTGGAAACACCATATATTTT. It specifies CASSREQGAGNTIYF. The rearrangement joins TRBV5-4 to TRBJ1-3, with TRBD1 identical over 8 bases. Trimming at V came to 4 bases and at J to 2 bases, leaving 5 bases not matched to a gene. Per the germline V gene, CDR1 is SGHNT and CDR2 is YYREEE (reference sequence). The CDR3 is made up of 15 amino acids.

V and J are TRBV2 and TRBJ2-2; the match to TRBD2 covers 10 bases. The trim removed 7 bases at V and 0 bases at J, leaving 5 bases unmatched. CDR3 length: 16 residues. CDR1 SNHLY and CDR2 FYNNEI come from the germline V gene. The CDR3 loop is CASTRLAGSNTGELFF. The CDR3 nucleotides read TGTGCCAGCACTCGACTAGCGGGTTCGAACACCGGGGAGCTGTTTTTT.

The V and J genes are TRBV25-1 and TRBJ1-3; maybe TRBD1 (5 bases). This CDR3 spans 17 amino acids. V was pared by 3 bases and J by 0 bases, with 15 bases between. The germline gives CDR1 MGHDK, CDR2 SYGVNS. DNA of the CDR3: TGTGCCAGCAGTGAGTGGGGGGTCGGGTACTCTGGAAACACCATATATTTT. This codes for CASSEWGVGYSGNTIYF.

The CDR3 DNA follows: TGTGCCAGCAGCGCCACGGGCCTGAACACTGAAGCTTTCTTT. As protein: CASSATGLNTEAFF. The chain carries TRBV9 and TRBJ1-1; D is ambiguous. CDR3 size: 14 residues. Deletions cut 3 bases from V and 0 bases from J, with 9 bases between. Germline CDR1 is SGDLS and CDR2 is YYNGEE.

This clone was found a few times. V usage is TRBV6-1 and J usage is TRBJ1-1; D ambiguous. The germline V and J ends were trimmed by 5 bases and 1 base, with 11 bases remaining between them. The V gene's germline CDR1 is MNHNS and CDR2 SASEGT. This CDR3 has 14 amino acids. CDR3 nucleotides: TGTGCCAGCAGTCCCCGTAGGACGAACACTGAAGCTTTCTTT. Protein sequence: CASSPRRTNTEAFF.

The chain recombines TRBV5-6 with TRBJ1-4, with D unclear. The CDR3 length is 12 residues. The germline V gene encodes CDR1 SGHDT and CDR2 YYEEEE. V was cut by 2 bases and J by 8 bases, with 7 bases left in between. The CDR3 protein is CASSFNGEKLFF. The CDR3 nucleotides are TGTGCCAGCAGCTTTAACGGGGAAAAACTGTTTTTT.

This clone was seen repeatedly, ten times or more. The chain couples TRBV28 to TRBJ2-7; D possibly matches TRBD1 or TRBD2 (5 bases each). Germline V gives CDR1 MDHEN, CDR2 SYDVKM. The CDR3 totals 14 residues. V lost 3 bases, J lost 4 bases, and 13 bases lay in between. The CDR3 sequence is CASSFLGRIYEQYF. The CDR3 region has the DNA TGTGCCAGCAGTTTTTTGGGACGGATATACGAGCAGTACTTC. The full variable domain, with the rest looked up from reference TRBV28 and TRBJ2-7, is DVKVTQSSRYLVKRTGEKVFLECVQDMDHENMFWYRQDPGLGLRLIYFSYDVKMKEKGDIPEGYSVSREKKERFSLILESASTNQTSMYLCASSFLGRIYEQYFGPGTRLTVT.

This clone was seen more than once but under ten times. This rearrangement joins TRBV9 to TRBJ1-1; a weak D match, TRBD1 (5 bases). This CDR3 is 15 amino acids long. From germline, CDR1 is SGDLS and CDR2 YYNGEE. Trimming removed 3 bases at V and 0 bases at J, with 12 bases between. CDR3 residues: CASSAWDGLNTEAFF. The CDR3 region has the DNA TGTGCCAGCAGCGCCTGGGACGGCCTGAACACTGAAGCTTTCTTT.

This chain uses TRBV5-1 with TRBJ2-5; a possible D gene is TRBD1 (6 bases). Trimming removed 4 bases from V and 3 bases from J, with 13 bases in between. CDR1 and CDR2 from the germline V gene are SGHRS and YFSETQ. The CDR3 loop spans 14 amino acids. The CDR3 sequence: CASSPGDGKETQYF. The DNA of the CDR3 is TGCGCCAGCAGCCCAGGGGACGGGAAAGAGACCCAGTACTTC.